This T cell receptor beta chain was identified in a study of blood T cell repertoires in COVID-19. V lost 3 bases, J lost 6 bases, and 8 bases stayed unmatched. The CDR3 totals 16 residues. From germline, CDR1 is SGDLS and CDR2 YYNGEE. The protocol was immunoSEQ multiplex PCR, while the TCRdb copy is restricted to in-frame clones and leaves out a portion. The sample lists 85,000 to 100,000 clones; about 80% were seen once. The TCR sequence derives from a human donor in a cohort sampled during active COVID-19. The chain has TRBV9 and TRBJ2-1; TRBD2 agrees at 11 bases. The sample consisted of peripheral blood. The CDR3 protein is CASSAAGLAEFNEQFF. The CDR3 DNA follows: TGTGCCAGCAGCGCCGCGGGACTAGCGGAGTTCAATGAGCAGTTCTTC.